This T cell receptor beta chain appears in the sequencing data of a study of T cells after yellow fever vaccination. CDR1 and CDR2 (germline): SEHNR, FQNEAQ (reference sequence). The CDR3 is made up of 17 amino acids. V was cut by 2 bases and J by 8 bases, with 22 bases left in between. Universal primer sites and UMIs were introduced during 5'RACE template-switching synthesis of TCR cDNA. From the 5' RACE reads, TCRdb called clonotypes with MiXCR, one entry per CDR3 protein. The repertoire holds under 550,000 distinct CDR3 sequences, with just over 20% as singletons. This clonotype was picked up a small number of times. As yet, its antigen is unknown. Whole-study results and caveats: Only a minor proportion of clonotypes was detected across both CD4 and CD8 compartments. Researchers report a weaker secondary response that nonetheless peaked faster, day 5 versus 15.

The sequence came from a man younger than 35 who received the YFV17D yellow fever vaccine. The chain employs TRBV7-9 and TRBJ2-1; tentatively, D is TRBD1 (5 bases). The source was PBMCs, collected roughly 20 days after the first yellow fever vaccination. CDR3 nucleotide sequence: TGTGCCAGCAGCTTACTGCAGGGTGACCTTGGAGTCGATGAGCAGTTCTTC. Encoded protein: CASSLLQGDLGVDEQFF.